What follows is one T cell receptor beta chain and its context. This clone was seen only once. What antigen it recognizes has not been identified. Base qualities are not recorded, but no much larger clone differs from it by a single base. The source of the sample is a study of OX40 agonist ivuxolimab in advanced cancers. About the investigation overall: Ivuxolimab, which targeted the costimulatory receptor OX40 (CD134), was an agonistic, fully human IgG2 monoclonal antibody. Intravenous ivuxolimab was administered to patients every 2 weeks at six dose levels: 0.01, 0.1, 0.3, 1.5, 3 and 10 mg/kg. The paper describes the monotherapy dose-escalation part (N ≈ 49 patients) of the phase I trial of ivuxolimab. Partial responses occurred in three dose-escalation patients, of whom one had hepatocellular carcinoma and two had cutaneous melanoma. Prior anti-PD-1, anti-PD-L1 or anti-CTLA-4 therapy was permitted, and checkpoint inhibitors had been received by less than 45% of dose-escalation patients. Among the roughly 50 dose-escalation patients, some 19 had hepatocellular carcinoma, roughly 15 melanoma, 9 renal cell carcinoma and 9 head and neck cancer. The point of sequencing TCRbeta in the periphery was to test whether ivuxolimab changed TCR sequence diversity and drove clonal T-cell expansion. The dose-escalation cohort was around 84% male with a mean age of about 60 years, ranging from roughly 20 to 80.

Measured from the cysteine to the phenylalanine, the CDR3 is 14 residues long. The entry retains the CDR3 DNA only, 42 bases that are in frame from base 1. The germline V gene provides CDR1 MDHEN and CDR2 SYDVKM. V drops 2 bases and J drops 4 bases, leaving 9 bases in between. Patients with a history of autoimmune disease or receiving systemic immunosuppression were excluded from the trial. Peripheral blood for TCR sequencing was drawn from every dose cohort at baseline, at cycle 4 day 1 and at cycle 7 day 1. The samples were taken from a phase I, first-in-human, multicenter, open-label dose-escalation trial of ivuxolimab. Adults with locally advanced or metastatic melanoma, renal cell, hepatocellular, or head and neck squamous cell carcinoma were enrolled in the trial. CD4+ and CD8+ T cells were sorted separately from peripheral blood before TCR sequencing. For sequencing of the TCRbeta CDR3 region, genomic DNA was extracted from the sorted cells. TCRbeta CDR3 regions were sequenced using the immunoSEQ Assay. Not all clones reach the TCRdb copy of this immuneACCESS table, which keeps in-frame sequences only. Checked studies attribute under half of the gap to unresolved V genes and leave the rest unexplained. The sample table holds around 80,000 clones, of which roughly 82% were seen once. The top ten clones comprise 5% of the sample.

Broad study findings and their caveats: Low levels of normalized T-cell clonal expansion were also shown by some nonresponding patients. In the 0.1-3.0 mg/kg groups, partial responders were among the patients with the lowest normalized peripheral clonal expansion, particularly in CD8+ T cells. Clonal expansion of both CD4+ and CD8+ blood T cells was observed from baseline to week 6 at doses 0.1 to 3.0 mg/kg. The antigen specificity of the clonally expanded peripheral T cells was not determined. After ivuxolimab, more expanded clones were found on average in CD8+ T cells than in CD4+ T cells.

The V and J segments used are TRBV28 and TRBJ2-1; no confident D gene assignment can be made. This receptor was identified in an adult with an advanced solid tumor such as melanoma, head and neck, liver or kidney cancer. Source: CD4+ or CD8+ T cells sorted from blood, taken in a trial of the OX40 agonist ivuxolimab. The DNA sequence is given as TGTGCCAGCAGTTTAATTCAAACTTACAATGAGCAGTTCTTC. Its coded protein is CASSLIQTYNEQFF.